The 23 T cell receptor beta chains below were found in one sample sequenced in a study of cytomegalovirus exposure and HLA in healthy donors. The PCR had 60 Vbeta and 13 Jbeta primers. This table comes from immunoSEQ multiplex PCR, and its TCRdb copy is limited to in-frame clones, with some not included. The sample consists of approximately 32,000 clones, around 84% of them appearing once. The specimen was PBMCs. These receptors all stem from a woman between 18 and 30 years old in good health and CMV-seronegative.

V usage is TRBV5-1 and J usage is TRBJ1-3, with D uncertain. V lost 0 bases, J lost 0 bases, and 4 bases lay in between. Germline V gene sequence: CDR1 SGHRS, CDR2 YFSETQ. This CDR3 contains 14 residues. CDR3 DNA sequence: TGCGCCAGCAGCTTGGCCAGCTCTGGAAACACCATATATTTT. It is translated as CASSLASSGNTIYF.

V is TRBV7-3 and J is TRBJ2-5, with 7 bases lining up with TRBD1. CDR3 size: 14 residues. Looked up from germline, CDR1 is SGHTA and CDR2 is FQGTGA. The junction had 5 bases not matched to a gene; V was cut back by 2 bases and J by 5 bases. The CDR3 nucleotides are TGTGCCAGCAGCTTACGAGGGGGCTTGGAGACCCAGTACTTC. Protein sequence: CASSLRGGLETQYF. Filled out from reference TRBV7-3 and TRBJ2-5, the complete variable domain reads GAGVSQTPSNKVTEKGKYVELRCDPISGHTALYWYRQSLGQGPEFLIYFQGTGAADDSGLPNDRFFAVRPEGSVSTLKIQRTERGDSAVYLCASSLRGGLETQYFGPGTRLLVL.

The rearrangement uses TRBV19 and TRBJ1-4, with D unresolved. The CDR3 loop spans 13 amino acids. Trimming left V 6 bases short and J 6 bases short, with 11 bases between. CDR1 LNHDA and CDR2 SQIVND come from the germline V gene (reference sequence). The CDR3 DNA reads as TGTGCCAGTAGCGGGAATCGGGATGAAAAACTGTTTTTT. Its translation: CASSGNRDEKLFF.

The V gene is TRBV6-5, the J gene TRBJ2-7; D is possibly TRBD1 (5 bases). V was trimmed by 0 bases and J by 2 bases, leaving 11 bases between them. The germline gives CDR1 MNHEY, CDR2 SVGAGI. This CDR3 contains 15 residues. CDR3 bases: TGTGCCAGCAGTTACTCGGTGCCAGGGACCTACGAGCAGTACTTC. This sequence encodes CASSYSVPGTYEQYF.

This clone showed up just once. J is TRBJ1-5 and V is TRBV19, with 10 positions matching TRBD1. J gave up 5 bases and V 4 bases, and 2 bases lay outside the gene matches. Per the germline V gene, CDR1 is LNHDA and CDR2 is SQIVND (reference sequence). This CDR3 has 14 residues. CDR3 in DNA: TGTGCCAGTAGTACGACAGGGGGCCATCAGCCCCAGCATTTT. Protein sequence: CASSTTGGHQPQHF. Supplemented by reference TRBV19 and TRBJ1-5, the full variable domain reads DGGITQSPKYLFRKEGQNVTLSCEQNLNHDAMYWYRQDPGQGLRLIYYSQIVNDFQKGDIAEGYSVSREKKESFPLTVTSAQKNPTAFYLCASSTTGGHQPQHFGDGTRLSIL.

The chain combines TRBV27 with TRBJ2-7, with D possibly matching TRBD1 (6 bases). Germline V lookup: CDR1 MNHEY, CDR2 SMNVEV (reference sequence). Trimming stripped 5 bases from V and 0 bases from J, with 14 bases between. This CDR3 has 15 residues. As DNA, the CDR3 is TGTGCCAGCAGTCCCAGGGGCCTCAGCTCCTACGAGCAGTACTTC. It is translated as CASSPRGLSSYEQYF.

The chain joins TRBV12-5 to TRBJ2-3; no firm D call. The length of the CDR3 is 13 residues. Per the germline V gene, CDR1 is LGHNT and CDR2 is FRNRAP. The V and J ends lost 2 bases and 3 bases respectively, with 6 bases between them. For the CDR3, the DNA is TGTGCTAGTGGTTTGAGCTATACAGATACGCAGTATTTT. This sequence encodes CASGLSYTDTQYF.

The chain is built from TRBV7-2 and TRBJ2-7; 8 positions agree with TRBD1. Germline loops: CDR1 SGHTA, CDR2 FQGNSA. The V gene end was trimmed by 5 bases and the J gene end by 6 bases; junction bases not matched to a gene: 6. The length of the CDR3 is 13 residues. CDR3: CASSRQGMGEQYF. CDR3 bases: TGTGCCAGCAGCCGACAGGGGATGGGCGAGCAGTACTTC. Full variable domain (remainder filled in from reference TRBV7-2 and TRBJ2-7): GAGVSQSPSNKVTEKGKDVELRCDPISGHTALYWYRQSLGQGLEFLIYFQGNSAPDKSGLPSDRFSAERTGGSVSTLTIQRTQQEDSAVYLCASSRQGMGEQYFGPGTRLTVT.

V gene TRBV4-1 combines with J gene TRBJ2-3; D is perhaps TRBD1 (6 bases). V lost 0 bases to trimming and J lost 2 bases, with 12 bases between them. CDR1 MGHRA and CDR2 YSYEKL come from the germline V gene. The CDR3 contains 16 residues. CDR3: CASSQDVGQYTDTQYF. CDR3 nucleotide sequence: TGCGCCAGCAGCCAAGATGTAGGACAGTACACAGATACGCAGTATTTT.

This clone has just one count. CDR3 bases: TGTGCCAGCAGCGAGACAGGGATGAGAAACACCATATATTTT. Amino acid sequence: CASSETGMRNTIYF. This chain links TRBV9 with TRBJ1-3; 7 bases match TRBD1. This CDR3 contains 14 residues. The trim removed 3 bases at V and 5 bases at J, leaving 5 bases unmatched. Germline V gene lookup returns CDR1 SGDLS and CDR2 YYNGEE.

V and J are TRBV7-2 and TRBJ1-4, with 8 positions matching TRBD1. The V gene's germline CDR1 is SGHTA and CDR2 FQGNSA. The CDR3 consists of 14 residues. Germline trimming cut 1 base from V and 7 bases from J; bases unmatched to any gene: 2. CDR3 DNA: TGTGCCAGCAGCTTAGGACAGGGGTCTGAAAAACTGTTTTTT. Its protein is CASSLGQGSEKLFF.

The CDR3 sequence is CASSRVTSGSYEQYF. The CDR3, as DNA: TGTGCCAGCAGCCGAGTGACTAGCGGATCCTACGAGCAGTACTTC. This chain connects TRBV5-4 to TRBJ2-7, with 9 bases that match TRBD2. This CDR3 is 15 amino acids long. J gave up 1 base and V 4 bases, and 6 bases lay outside the gene matches. Germline CDR1 SGHNT, CDR2 YYREEE (reference sequence).

The V call is TRBV5-6, the J call TRBJ2-4; TRBD1 matches at 8 bases. Per germline, CDR1 SGHDT and CDR2 YYEEEE. This CDR3 region has 14 residues. J lost 7 bases, V lost 4 bases, and 7 bases had no gene match. The chain's CDR3 is CASSPGTGGNIQYF. The CDR3 DNA sequence: TGTGCCAGCAGCCCCGGGACAGGAGGGAACATTCAGTACTTC.

The rearrangement joins TRBV7-3 to TRBJ1-1, with D uncertain. The CDR3 totals 13 residues. Trimming took off 1 base at V and 6 bases at J, with 9 bases between the two ends. Germline V lookup: CDR1 SGHTA, CDR2 FQGTGA. DNA of the CDR3: TGTGCCAGCAGCTTAATAGAGAGCCCTGAAGCTTTCTTT. This gives the protein CASSLIESPEAFF.

This clone was seen more than once but under ten times. The rearrangement uses TRBV5-1 and TRBJ2-1, with D possibly matching TRBD2 (6 bases). The CDR3 spans 15 residues. Germline V gives CDR1 SGHRS, CDR2 YFSETQ. V gave up 4 bases and J gave up 2 bases, with 13 bases separating them. The CDR3 sequence is CASSPRGEAYNEQFF. CDR3 in DNA: TGCGCCAGCAGCCCTCGTGGGGAGGCCTACAATGAGCAGTTCTTC. The full variable domain, rest sourced from reference TRBV5-1 and TRBJ2-1, is KAGVTQTPRYLIKTRGQQVTLSCSPISGHRSVSWYQQTPGQGLQFLFEYFSETQRNKGNFPGRFSGRQFSNSRSEMNVSTLELGDSALYLCASSPRGEAYNEQFFGPGTRLTVL.

The V call is TRBV6-5, the J call TRBJ2-1; 9 nucleotides line up with TRBD2. CDR3 length: 14 residues. Germline CDR1 MNHEY, CDR2 SVGAGI. V lost 6 bases to trimming and J lost 2 bases; unmatched junction nucleotides: 2. The CDR3 protein is CASRTSGPYNEQFF. The CDR3 region has the DNA TGTGCCAGCAGGACTAGCGGCCCCTACAATGAGCAGTTCTTC.

This chain connects TRBV27 to TRBJ2-7; 11 bases agree with TRBD1. Germline assignment: CDR1 MNHEY and CDR2 SMNVEV (reference sequence). V lost 4 bases and J lost 7; bases outside the gene matches: 6. The length of the CDR3 is 14 residues. The CDR3 nucleotides read TGTGCCAGCAGTTCGGCCGGGACAGGGGGTGAGCAGTACTTC. Translating gives CASSSAGTGGEQYF.

This rearrangement joins TRBV11-3 to TRBJ2-1; D gene uncertain. This CDR3 is 11 amino acids long. Germline CDR1 is SGHNT and CDR2 is YENEEA. V dropped 4 bases and J dropped 7 bases, with 5 bases sitting between them. CDR3 in amino acids: CASSSRNEQFF. As DNA, the CDR3 is TGTGCCAGCAGCTCGAGGAATGAGCAGTTCTTC.

CDR3 protein: CASSARGGSPLHF. The CDR3 coding sequence is TGTGCCAGCAGTGCCCGAGGAGGCTCACCCCTCCACTTT. This sequence joins TRBV27 and TRBJ1-6; no firm D call. Trimming shortened V by 5 bases and J by 10 bases, and 12 bases separated the two germline ends. Germline CDR1 and CDR2: MNHEY and SMNVEV (reference sequence). This CDR3 spans 13 amino acids.

This clone was detected a few times. The V gene is TRBV7-8, the J gene TRBJ2-7; TRBD1 agrees at 9 bases. The germline gives CDR1 SGHVS, CDR2 FQNEAQ. The trim removed 2 bases at V and 2 bases at J, leaving 4 bases unmatched. The CDR3 contains 15 residues. The DNA of the CDR3 is TGTGCCAGCAGCTTAAGGGGGACAGGGCCCTACGAGCAGTACTTC. This gives the protein CASSLRGTGPYEQYF.

The chain combines TRBV10-1 with TRBJ2-7, with 10 bases identical to TRBD2. Trimming took 10 bases from V and 6 from J; bases not matched to a gene: 9. Germline V gives CDR1 WNHNN, CDR2 SYGVQD (reference sequence). The length of the CDR3 is 13 residues. DNA of the CDR3: TGCGCCACCCTAGCGGGAGCGGGTCCCGAGCAGTACTTC. Its translation: CATLAGAGPEQYF.

The chain carries TRBV28 and TRBJ1-3; unclear D gene. There are 12 residues in the CDR3. V dropped 2 bases and J dropped 8 bases, with 7 bases sitting between them. Germline-derived CDR1 and CDR2 are MDHEN and SYDVKM. The CDR3 nucleotides read TGTGCCAGCAGTTTACGTCTAGACACCATATATTTT. Translation: CASSLRLDTIYF. The whole variable domain, filled in from reference TRBV28 and TRBJ1-3, reads DVKVTQSSRYLVKRTGEKVFLECVQDMDHENMFWYRQDPGLGLRLIYFSYDVKMKEKGDIPEGYSVSREKKERFSLILESASTNQTSMYLCASSLRLDTIYFGEGSWLTVV.

V usage is TRBV6-5 and J usage is TRBJ1-2; D call uncertain. V lost 5 bases and J 4 bases, leaving 5 bases between the germline ends. Germline assignment: CDR1 MNHEY and CDR2 SVGAGI. The CDR3 totals 11 residues. The CDR3, as DNA: TGTGCCAGCAGTCCCGGCTATGGCTACACCTTC. It is translated as CASSPGYGYTF.